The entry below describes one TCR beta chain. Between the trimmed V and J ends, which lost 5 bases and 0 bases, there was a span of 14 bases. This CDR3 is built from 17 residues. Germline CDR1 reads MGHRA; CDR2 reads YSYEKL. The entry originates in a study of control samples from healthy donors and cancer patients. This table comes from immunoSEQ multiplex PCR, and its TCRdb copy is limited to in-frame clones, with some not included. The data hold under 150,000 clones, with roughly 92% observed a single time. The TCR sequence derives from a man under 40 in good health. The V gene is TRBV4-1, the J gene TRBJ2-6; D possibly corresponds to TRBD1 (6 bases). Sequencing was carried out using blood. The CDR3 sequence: CASSGTQRTSGANVLTF. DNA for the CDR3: TGCGCCAGCAGCGGGACACAGCGAACCTCTGGGGCCAACGTCCTGACTTTC.